The 27 T cell receptor beta chains below all came from one sample that was sequenced in a study of post-analysis software for immune sequencing data. TCR beta cDNA libraries had unique molecular identifiers. One entry per CDR3 protein, called by TCRdb with MiXCR from the PCR reads. The table includes a few hundred thousand distinct CDR3 sequences, around a third detected once. Overall study findings and caveats: Patients showed TRBV5-6, TRBV5-1 and TRBV20-1 among roughly 5 TRBV segments more frequent than in controls.

These receptors have no identified antigens. Sequencing used blood. These receptor sequences come from a girl aged 2-17 years with multiple sclerosis.

V gene TRBV10-3 combines with J gene TRBJ1-1, with 7 bases that match TRBD1. The CDR3 runs 13 residues. Per the germline V gene, CDR1 is ENHRY and CDR2 is SYGVKD. The J segment lost 4 bases and the V segment lost 3 bases, leaving 2 bases of the junction unmatched. CDR3 DNA: TGTGCCATCAGTGAACAGGGGATCACTGAAGCTTTCTTT. It specifies CAISEQGITEAFF.

The genes are TRBV4-1 and TRBJ1-2, with TRBD1 matching 7 bases. The junction had 15 bases not matched to a gene; V was cut back by 4 bases and J by 4 bases. Germline V gives CDR1 MGHRA, CDR2 YSYEKL. This CDR3 contains 17 residues. CDR3: CASSPPTTGKRVYGYTF. CDR3 in DNA: TGCGCCAGCAGCCCCCCCACGACAGGGAAGAGAGTCTATGGCTACACCTTC.

This rearrangement joins TRBV15 to TRBJ2-1, with 11 bases fitting TRBD1. The CDR3 is 18 residues long. Germline lookup yields CDR1 LNHNV and CDR2 YYDKDF (reference sequence). V dropped 0 bases and J dropped 4; count of bases not matched to a gene: 8. The CDR3 nucleotides are TGTGCCACCAGCAGAGATTTACCTGGACAGGGGGCATACAATGAGCAGTTCTTC. Its protein is CATSRDLPGQGAYNEQFF.

This clonotype was seen more than once but under ten times. This chain uses TRBV11-2 with TRBJ2-4; D might be TRBD2 (5 bases). This CDR3 contains 15 residues. CDR1 and CDR2 (germline): SGHAT, FQNNGV. V dropped 5 bases and J dropped 7 bases, with 18 bases sitting between them. The CDR3 DNA reads as TGTGCCAGCAGCCCTCGGGGTGAAGGATATAACATTCAGTACTTC. Translation gives CASSPRGEGYNIQYF. Full variable domain (rest looked up from reference TRBV11-2 and TRBJ2-4): EAGVAQSPRYKIIEKRQSVAFWCNPISGHATLYWYQQILGQGPKLLIQFQNNGVVDDSQLPKDRFSAERLKGVDSTLKIQPAKLEDSAVYLCASSPRGEGYNIQYFGAGTRLSVL.

Of note for this clonotype: A much larger clone lies a single base off, so this may be a read error. V usage is TRBV29-1 and J usage is TRBJ2-7; a weak D match, TRBD1 (5 bases). The CDR3 has 11 amino acids. The V gene's germline CDR1 is SQVTM and CDR2 ANQGSEA. CDR3: CSAQGQHEQDF. Here the CDR3 DNA reads TGCAGCGCCCAGGGTCAACACGAGCAGGACTTC.

V is TRBV6-6 and J is TRBJ2-5; D remains unclear. Trimming removed 5 bases at V and 11 bases at J, with 12 bases between. The CDR3 contains 11 residues. In germline, CDR1 is MNHNY, CDR2 SVGAGI (reference sequence). CDR3 bases: TGTGCCAGCAGTCAACAGCATGAGCAGTACTTC. Amino acids: CASSQQHEQYF.

This clonotype was detected a few times. The chain carries TRBV5-1 and TRBJ1-6, with D perhaps TRBD1 (5 bases). Trimming cost V 0 bases and J 7 bases, with 8 bases left between them. Germline V lookup: CDR1 SGHRS, CDR2 YFSETQ. CDR3 size: 14 residues. CDR3 bases: TGCGCCAGCAGCTTGGGGGGGAGAAATTCACCCCTCCACTTT. Its translation is CASSLGGRNSPLHF.

The chain employs TRBV29-1 and TRBJ2-3; TRBD2 matches 9 bases. The CDR3 totals 16 residues. Germline trimming cut 4 bases from V and 0 bases from J; bases unmatched to any gene: 8. Germline lookup yields CDR1 SQVTM and CDR2 ANQGSEA. CDR3 residues: CSVVPRLAGSTDTQYF. The CDR3 DNA follows: TGCAGCGTTGTCCCCAGGCTAGCGGGGAGCACAGATACGCAGTATTTT.

The V call is TRBV5-6, the J call TRBJ1-5, with 11 positions matching TRBD1. CDR1 SGHDT and CDR2 YYEEEE come from the germline V gene. Trimming at V came to 4 bases and at J to 2 bases, leaving 11 bases not matched to a gene. This CDR3 is built from 18 residues. The CDR3 spells CASSPGGQGDGGNQPQHF. CDR3 coding DNA: TGTGCCAGCAGCCCGGGGGGACAGGGGGATGGGGGCAATCAGCCCCAGCATTTT.

This clonotype was picked up a small number of times. The chain joins TRBV20-1 to TRBJ2-1, with D uncertain. Germline CDR1 reads DFQATT; CDR2 reads SNEGSKA (reference sequence). The length of the CDR3 is 13 residues. The V gene lost 1 base and the J gene lost 3 bases, with 7 bases spanning the gap. Here the CDR3 DNA reads TGCAGTGCTAGAGTTACCGACTACAATGAGCAGTTCTTC. Amino acids: CSARVTDYNEQFF.

The chain uses TRBV12-3 or TRBV12-4 and TRBJ1-2; D remains unclear. This CDR3 has 14 amino acids. V dropped 4 bases and J dropped 4 bases, with 13 bases sitting between them. This chain's CDR3 is CASSWIRVGYGYTF. DNA of the CDR3: TGTGCCAGCAGTTGGATCCGGGTTGGCTATGGCTACACCTTC.

This clonotype was counted many times. The V and J genes are TRBV12-3 or TRBV12-4 and TRBJ2-7; 11 bases map to TRBD1. Unmatched junction bases numbered 4, after V lost 3 bases and J lost 6 bases. The CDR3 length is 14 residues. The CDR3 nucleotides are TGTGCCAGCAGTTTGGGGACAGGGGGTGGCGAGCAGTACTTC. Its protein product is CASSLGTGGGEQYF.

This sequence joins TRBV7-6 and TRBJ2-3; D ambiguous. This CDR3 spans 14 amino acids. Germline V gene sequence: CDR1 SGHVS, CDR2 FNYEAQ. V was clipped by 5 bases and J by 0 bases, with 9 bases between them. The CDR3 here is CASSRSSSTDTQYF. CDR3 in DNA: TGTGCCAGCAGCCGAAGTTCTAGCACAGATACGCAGTATTTT.

The V and J genes are TRBV29-1 and TRBJ1-1, with D tentatively TRBD1 (5 bases). The V end lost 0 bases, the J end lost 0 bases, and 8 bases lay between the germline ends. The CDR3 extends over 14 amino acids. From germline, CDR1 is SQVTM and CDR2 ANQGSEA. CDR3: CSVEELDMNTEAFF. CDR3 bases: TGCAGCGTTGAAGAATTGGACATGAACACTGAAGCTTTCTTT.

This chain connects TRBV7-8 to TRBJ1-1; 9 bases are shared with TRBD1. The CDR3 is 15 residues long. CDR1 is SGHVS and CDR2 is FQNEAQ in the germline V gene. Losses at the gene ends were 5 bases for V and 4 bases for J; bases not matched to a gene: 8. The DNA for the CDR3 is TGTGCCAGCAGCGGATCACAGGGGGCCGGCACTGAAGCTTTCTTT. Its translation: CASSGSQGAGTEAFF. Full variable domain (remainder filled in from reference TRBV7-8 and TRBJ1-1): GAGVSQSPRYKVAKRGQDVALRCDPISGHVSLFWYQQALGQGPEFLTYFQNEAQLDKSGLPSDRFFAERPEGSVSTLKIQRTQQEDSAVYLCASSGSQGAGTEAFFGQGTRLTVV.

This clonotype came up a few times. The chain employs TRBV3-1 and TRBJ1-5, with 8 positions matching TRBD1. The V gene end was trimmed by 1 base and the J gene end by 2 bases; junction bases not matched to a gene: 4. This CDR3 region has 16 residues. Germline V lookup: CDR1 LGHDT, CDR2 YNNKEL (reference sequence). This chain's CDR3 is CASSQGDRRGNQPQHF. As DNA, the CDR3 is TGTGCCAGCAGCCAAGGGGACAGGAGGGGCAATCAGCCCCAGCATTTT.

The J gene is TRBJ2-2, the V gene TRBV4-1; TRBD1 aligns across 7 bases. V lost 5 bases to trimming and J lost 3 bases; unmatched junction nucleotides: 15. Germline V gives CDR1 MGHRA, CDR2 YSYEKL. The CDR3 length is 18 residues. The CDR3 bases are TGCGCCAGCAGCAAAACAGGGGCAGGGACGGGATACACCGGGGAGCTGTTTTTT. This gives the protein CASSKTGAGTGYTGELFF.

This clonotype was seen a handful of times. V gene TRBV6-1 combines with J gene TRBJ2-1; D not certain. The CDR3 has 15 amino acids. Trimming cost V 6 bases and J 6 bases, with 18 bases left between them. CDR1 MNHNS and CDR2 SASEGT come from the germline V gene. CDR3 coding DNA: TGTGCCAGCAGGAACCTAGATATTTGGGTCAATGAGCAGTTCTTC. It specifies CASRNLDIWVNEQFF.

This clonotype was detected only a few times. The rearrangement uses TRBV9 and TRBJ1-2; D is unclear. The CDR3 length is 14 residues. Trimming took 1 base from V and 2 from J, leaving 9 bases between them. Germline V gene lookup returns CDR1 SGDLS and CDR2 YYNGEE. CDR3 residues: CASSVKDTNYGYTF. CDR3 DNA sequence: TGTGCCAGCAGCGTAAAAGACACCAACTATGGCTACACCTTC.

The chain is built from TRBV27 and TRBJ2-3; 9 bases are shared with TRBD2. Germline V gene data show CDR1 as MNHEY and CDR2 as SMNVEV (reference sequence). Trimming removed 2 bases from V and 2 bases from J; junction bases left unmatched: 11. The CDR3 length is 18 residues. CDR3: CASSLGLRRGGPTDTQYF. The CDR3 DNA reads TGTGCCAGCAGTTTAGGGCTGAGGCGGGGGGGCCCCACAGATACGCAGTATTTT.

In its sample, this clonotype was seen a few times. The chain links TRBV5-1 to TRBJ2-7, with D uncertain. Per the germline V gene, CDR1 is SGHRS and CDR2 is YFSETQ. V was clipped by 7 bases and J by 3 bases, with 14 bases between them. This CDR3 is 13 amino acids long. CDR3 sequence: CASRPTDDYEQYF. The CDR3, as DNA: TGCGCCAGCCGCCCCACTGACGACTACGAGCAGTACTTC. Full variable domain (rest looked up from reference TRBV5-1 and TRBJ2-7): KAGVTQTPRYLIKTRGQQVTLSCSPISGHRSVSWYQQTPGQGLQFLFEYFSETQRNKGNFPGRFSGRQFSNSRSEMNVSTLELGDSALYLCASRPTDDYEQYFGPGTRLTVT.

V is TRBV10-3 and J is TRBJ2-2; no definite D call. The germline V gene has CDR1 ENHRY and CDR2 SYGVKD. Trimming pared 7 bases from V and 2 bases from J, leaving 17 bases between. The CDR3 is 16 residues long. The CDR3 here is CAINQSPGSNTGELFF. CDR3 nucleotides: TGTGCCATCAATCAAAGCCCCGGGTCCAACACCGGGGAGCTGTTTTTT.

The chain combines TRBV20-1 with TRBJ1-2, with D tentatively TRBD1 (5 bases). Trimming shortened V by 5 bases and J by 5 bases, and 12 bases separated the two germline ends. The CDR3 extends over 12 amino acids. CDR1 is DFQATT, CDR2 SNEGSKA, per germline (reference sequence). The CDR3 coding sequence is TGCAGTGCTGAATTCGCAGGGTATGGCTACACCTTC. Translating it yields CSAEFAGYGYTF.

This clonotype was seen only a few times. V usage is TRBV10-3 and J usage is TRBJ1-5; D not certain. Trimming removed 7 bases from V and 1 base from J, with 8 bases in between. The CDR3 extends over 13 amino acids. From germline, CDR1 is ENHRY and CDR2 SYGVKD. The CDR3 reads CAIKSGSNQPQHF. CDR3 in DNA: TGTGCCATCAAGAGCGGGAGCAATCAGCCCCAGCATTTT.

This clonotype was seen only a few times. The J gene is TRBJ2-1, the V gene TRBV20-1; 9 bases line up with TRBD1. V dropped 6 bases and J dropped 0; count of bases not matched to a gene: 9. Germline CDR1 is DFQATT and CDR2 is SNEGSKA (reference sequence). The CDR3 covers 16 residues. The CDR3 DNA sequence: TGCAGTGCCCTTTCCCGGACAGGGGACTCCTACAATGAGCAGTTCTTC. This sequence encodes CSALSRTGDSYNEQFF.

The chain has TRBV18 and TRBJ1-5; possible D gene TRBD1, 5 bases. CDR3 length equals 12 residues. The V gene lost 2 bases and the J gene lost 7 bases, with 6 bases spanning the gap. Germline V gene sequence: CDR1 KGHSH, CDR2 LQKENI. The CDR3 loop reads CASSPEGQPQHF. Written as DNA, the CDR3 is TGTGCCAGCTCACCAGAGGGGCAGCCCCAGCATTTT.

The rearrangement links TRBV3-1 to TRBJ1-5; D is unclear. The V gene lost 4 bases and the J gene lost 0 bases, with 10 bases spanning the gap. The CDR3 totals 15 residues. Germline V lookup: CDR1 LGHDT, CDR2 YNNKEL (reference sequence). CDR3 protein: CASSPTWLSNQPQHF. In DNA, the CDR3 is TGTGCCAGCAGCCCTACGTGGCTTAGCAATCAGCCCCAGCATTTT.